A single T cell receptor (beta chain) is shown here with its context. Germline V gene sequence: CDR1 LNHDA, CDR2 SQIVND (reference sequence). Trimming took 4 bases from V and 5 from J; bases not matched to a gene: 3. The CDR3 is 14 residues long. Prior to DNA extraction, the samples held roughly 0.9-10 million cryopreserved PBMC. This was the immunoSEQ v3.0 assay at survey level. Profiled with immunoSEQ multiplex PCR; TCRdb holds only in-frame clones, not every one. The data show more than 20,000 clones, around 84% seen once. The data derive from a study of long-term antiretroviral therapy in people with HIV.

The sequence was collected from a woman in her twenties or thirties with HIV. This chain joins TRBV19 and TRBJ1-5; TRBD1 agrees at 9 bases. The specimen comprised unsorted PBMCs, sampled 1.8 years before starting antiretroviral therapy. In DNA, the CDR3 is TGTGCCAGTAGTAAAACAGGGGGCGATCAGCCCCAGCATTTT. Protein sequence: CASSKTGGDQPQHF.